Here is one TCR beta chain with its context. Its cognate antigen is unknown. Per the germline V gene, CDR1 is SGDLS and CDR2 is YYNGEE. V dropped 0 bases and J dropped 4; count of bases not matched to a gene: 6. The CDR3 loop spans 16 amino acids. The data were taken from a study of OX40 agonist ivuxolimab in advanced cancers. Study background: Patients were dosed with the agonistic anti-OX40 (CD134) antibody ivuxolimab. General observations from the study: In the 0.1 to 3.0 mg/kg range, CD4+ and CD8+ blood T cells had expanded clonally by week 6.

The repertoire was sequenced with immunoSEQ multiplex PCR; TCRdb's copy has only in-frame clones and lacks some. The sample records tens of thousands of clones, roughly nine tenths being singletons. Sequencing was performed on CD4+ or CD8+ T cells sorted from blood, taken in a trial of the OX40 agonist ivuxolimab. The TCR sequence derives from an adult with an advanced solid tumor such as melanoma, head and neck, liver or kidney cancer. The chain employs TRBV9 and TRBJ2-3, with TRBD2 identical over 9 bases. CDR3 amino acids: CASSVGLAGVSDTQYF. CDR3 sequence (DNA): TGTGCCAGCAGCGTAGGTTTAGCGGGAGTGTCAGATACGCAGTATTTT. Together with reference TRBV9 and TRBJ2-3, the CDR3 gives the full variable domain: DSGVTQTPKHLITATGQRVTLRCSPRSGDLSVYWYQQSLDQGLQFLIQYYNGEERAKGNILERFSAQQFPDLHSELNLSSLELGDSALYFCASSVGLAGVSDTQYFGPGTRLTVL.